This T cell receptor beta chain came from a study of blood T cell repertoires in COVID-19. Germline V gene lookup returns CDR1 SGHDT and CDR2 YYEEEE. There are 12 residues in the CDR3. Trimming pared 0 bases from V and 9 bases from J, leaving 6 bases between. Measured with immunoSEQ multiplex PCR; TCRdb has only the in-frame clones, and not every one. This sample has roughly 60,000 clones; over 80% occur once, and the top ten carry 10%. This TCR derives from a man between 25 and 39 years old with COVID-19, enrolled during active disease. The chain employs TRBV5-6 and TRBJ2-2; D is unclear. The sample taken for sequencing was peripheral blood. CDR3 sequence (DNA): TGTGCCAGCAGCTTGGGCCAGTGGGAGCTGTTTTTT. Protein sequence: CASSLGQWELFF.